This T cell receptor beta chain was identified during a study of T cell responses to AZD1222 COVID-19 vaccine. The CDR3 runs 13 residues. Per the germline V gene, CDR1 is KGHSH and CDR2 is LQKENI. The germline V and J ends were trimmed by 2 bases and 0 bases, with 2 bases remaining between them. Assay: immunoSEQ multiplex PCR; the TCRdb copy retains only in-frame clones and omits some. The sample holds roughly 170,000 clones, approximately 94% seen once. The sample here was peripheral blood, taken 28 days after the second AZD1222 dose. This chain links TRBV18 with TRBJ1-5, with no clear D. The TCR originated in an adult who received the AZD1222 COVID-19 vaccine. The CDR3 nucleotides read TGTGCCAGCTCACCAGATAGCAATCAGCCCCAGCATTTT. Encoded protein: CASSPDSNQPQHF.